These 8 T cell receptor beta chains were all obtained from the same sample, sequenced in a study of shared clonotypes between healthy human individuals. This table comes from immunoSEQ multiplex PCR, and its TCRdb copy is limited to in-frame clones, with some not included. The sample holds more than 2,000,000 clones, about 92% seen once. Sample: naive CD4+ T cells from PBMCs. Subset reported: CD45RA+ positively selected. These receptors were obtained from a man between 18 and 29 years old in good health. Some clones in this sample may be carry-over from other donors' samples.

This clone was counted once. The chain has TRBV10-3 and TRBJ2-3, with D maybe TRBD2 (6 bases). Trimming took 0 bases from V and 5 from J, leaving 18 bases between them. This CDR3 has 17 amino acids. The germline V gene has CDR1 ENHRY and CDR2 SYGVKD. The CDR3 loop is CAISESTAGGSKDTQYF. The CDR3 nucleotides read TGTGCCATCAGTGAGTCGACGGCCGGAGGGTCAAAAGATACGCAGTATTTT.

The chain has TRBV5-5 and TRBJ2-5; D unclear. In germline, CDR1 is SGHKS, CDR2 YYEKEE (reference sequence). CDR3 length: 14 residues. V was shortened by 0 bases and J by 8 bases, with 14 bases between the two germline ends. The CDR3 sequence: CASSLAYWIGTQYF. The CDR3 DNA sequence: TGTGCCAGCAGCTTGGCCTACTGGATAGGTACCCAGTACTTC.

This clone was found once. V gene TRBV18 combines with J gene TRBJ1-5; the D is unclear. The CDR3 runs 14 residues. Trimming took 3 bases from V and 5 from J, leaving 11 bases between them. Germline assignment: CDR1 KGHSH and CDR2 LQKENI. The CDR3 DNA sequence: TGTGCCAGCTCACCCTTAGATGGGGATCAGCCCCAGCATTTT. It encodes CASSPLDGDQPQHF. Based on the CDR3 plus reference TRBV18 and TRBJ1-5, the full variable domain is NAGVMQNPRHLVRRRGQEARLRCSPMKGHSHVYWYRQLPEEGLKFMVYLQKENIIDESGMPKERFSAEFPKEGPSILRIQQVVRGDSAAYFCASSPLDGDQPQHFGDGTRLSIL.

The genes are TRBV7-8 and TRBJ2-3; D gene uncertain. The CDR3 totals 13 residues. Germline V gene sequence: CDR1 SGHVS, CDR2 FQNEAQ. Trimming removed 7 bases from V and 4 bases from J, with 12 bases in between. CDR3 region: CASTPLGADTQYF. DNA of the CDR3: TGTGCCAGCACACCTCTTGGAGCAGATACGCAGTATTTT.

The J gene is TRBJ1-2, the V gene TRBV19; 9 nucleotides line up with TRBD1. This CDR3 contains 15 residues. Trimming removed 4 bases from V and 4 bases from J; junction bases left unmatched: 7. In germline, CDR1 is LNHDA, CDR2 SQIVND (reference sequence). DNA for the CDR3: TGTGCCAGTAGTACCGCGGGACAGGGAGTCTATGGCTACACCTTC. This sequence encodes CASSTAGQGVYGYTF.

The chain uses TRBV9 and TRBJ2-1; tentative D call: TRBD1 (6 bases). This CDR3 is 12 amino acids long. The germline gives CDR1 SGDLS, CDR2 YYNGEE. V was clipped by 6 bases and J by 6 bases, with 10 bases between them. The CDR3 protein is CASTTGSNEQFF. The CDR3 DNA sequence: TGTGCCAGCACTACAGGGAGCAATGAGCAGTTCTTC.

The CDR3 loop is CASSPEGWGYTF. CDR3 nucleotides: TGTGCCAGCAGCCCTGAGGGGTGGGGCTACACCTTC. The rearrangement links TRBV7-9 to TRBJ1-2, with D perhaps matching TRBD1 (5 bases). Germline CDR1 reads SEHNR; CDR2 reads FQNEAQ (reference sequence). The length of the CDR3 is 12 residues. The V end lost 5 bases, the J end lost 8 bases, and 12 bases lay between the germline ends.

The chain couples TRBV6-4 to TRBJ1-1; D call uncertain. Trimming removed 2 bases from V and 11 bases from J, with 15 bases in between. The CDR3 sequence is 13 residues long. The V gene's germline CDR1 is MRHNA and CDR2 SNTAGT. Written as DNA, the CDR3 is TGTGCCAGCAGTGACCGGCAGGTAAGAAGGGCTTTCTTT. It is translated as CASSDRQVRRAFF.